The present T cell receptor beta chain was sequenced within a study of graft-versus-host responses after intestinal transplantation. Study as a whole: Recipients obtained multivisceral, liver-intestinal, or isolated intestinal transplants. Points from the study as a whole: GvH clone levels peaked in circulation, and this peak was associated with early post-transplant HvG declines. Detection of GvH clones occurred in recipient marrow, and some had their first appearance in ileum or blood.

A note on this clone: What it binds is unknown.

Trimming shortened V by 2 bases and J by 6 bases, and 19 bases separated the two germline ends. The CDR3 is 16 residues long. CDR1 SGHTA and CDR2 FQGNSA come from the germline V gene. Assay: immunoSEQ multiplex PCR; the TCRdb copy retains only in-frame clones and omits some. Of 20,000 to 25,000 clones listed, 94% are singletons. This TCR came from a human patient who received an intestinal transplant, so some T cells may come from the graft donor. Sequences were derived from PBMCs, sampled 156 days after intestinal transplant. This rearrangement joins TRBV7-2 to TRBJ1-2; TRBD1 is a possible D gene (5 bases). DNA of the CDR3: TGTGCCAGCAGCTTAATACGGGGGACGTTGAGAAATGGCTACACCTTC. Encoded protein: CASSLIRGTLRNGYTF.